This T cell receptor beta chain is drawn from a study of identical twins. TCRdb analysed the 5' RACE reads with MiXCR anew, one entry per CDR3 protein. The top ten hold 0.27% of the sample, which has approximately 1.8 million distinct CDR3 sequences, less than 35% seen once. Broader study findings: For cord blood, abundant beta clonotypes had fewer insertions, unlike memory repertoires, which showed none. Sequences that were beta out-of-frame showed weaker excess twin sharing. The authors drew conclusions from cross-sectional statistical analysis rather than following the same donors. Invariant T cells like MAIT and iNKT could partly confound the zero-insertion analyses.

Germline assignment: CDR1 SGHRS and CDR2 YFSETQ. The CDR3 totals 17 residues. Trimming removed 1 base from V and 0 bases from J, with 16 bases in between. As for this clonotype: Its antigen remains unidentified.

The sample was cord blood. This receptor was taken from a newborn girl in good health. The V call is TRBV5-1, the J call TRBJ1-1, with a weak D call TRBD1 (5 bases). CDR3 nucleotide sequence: TGCGCCAGCAGCTTGACGACGGGGCTAGGGATGAACACTGAAGCTTTCTTT. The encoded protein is CASSLTTGLGMNTEAFF. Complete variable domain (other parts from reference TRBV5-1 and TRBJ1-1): KAGVTQTPRYLIKTRGQQVTLSCSPISGHRSVSWYQQTPGQGLQFLFEYFSETQRNKGNFPGRFSGRQFSNSRSEMNVSTLELGDSALYLCASSLTTGLGMNTEAFFGQGTRLTVV.